The subject of this entry is one T cell receptor beta chain. The source of the sample is a study of CD8 T cells in Susac syndrome. The CDR3 has 12 residues. The V gene lost 5 bases and the J gene lost 10 bases, with 15 bases spanning the gap. In blood CD8+ and CD4+ T cells, TCR beta underwent sequencing. The multiple sclerosis control cohort comprised treatment-naive individuals presenting with stable or active relapsing-remitting disease. TEMRA cells were FACS-enriched and CD8+ and CD4+ T cells negatively isolated. Reverse transcription used roughly 0.45 to 1 ug RNA and random hexamers. Amplification of TCR beta CDR3 spanned 54 Vbeta and 13 Jbeta via immunoSEQ multiplex PCR. TCRdb reanalysed the immunoSEQ multiplex PCR reads using MiXCR and keeps one entry per CDR3 protein. The sample lists nearly 200,000 distinct CDR3 sequences; over 90% were seen once.

Material: CD4+ T cells from PBMCs. The V gene is TRBV12-3 or TRBV12-4, the J gene TRBJ2-7; perhaps TRBD2 as D (5 bases). The source is a human donor with multiple sclerosis. The CDR3: CASSPSTPGQYF. The DNA for the CDR3 is TGTGCCAGCAGTCCTTCCACACCGGGACAGTACTTC.